This TCR beta chain was sequenced in a study of T cell responses to AZD1222 COVID-19 vaccine. Study information: Second doses at about 4 or about 12 weeks were pooled.

Points on this clone: Its antigen is not known.

Findings of the study overall: Samples come after the peak T cell response, not at day 14. Spike-specific TCRs gained breadth and depth after people received two AZD1222 doses.

This CDR3 has 17 amino acids. V dropped 0 bases and J dropped 0 bases, with 16 bases sitting between them. CDR1 is SGDLS and CDR2 is YYNGEE in the germline V gene. The method was immunoSEQ multiplex PCR; TCRdb's version includes in-frame clones alone and lacks a portion of them. Of around 100,000 clones detected, roughly 86% appear once; the ten largest clones hold 1.4%. Sequencing was performed on peripheral blood, taken on day 0 of AZD1222 vaccination. The V and J genes are TRBV9 and TRBJ2-7; D perhaps matches TRBD2 (6 bases). This receptor was taken from an adult in good health. The CDR3, as DNA: TGTGCCAGCAGCGTAGGTGCGGGGCGGAGTAGCTCCTACGAGCAGTACTTC. It yields the protein CASSVGAGRSSSYEQYF.